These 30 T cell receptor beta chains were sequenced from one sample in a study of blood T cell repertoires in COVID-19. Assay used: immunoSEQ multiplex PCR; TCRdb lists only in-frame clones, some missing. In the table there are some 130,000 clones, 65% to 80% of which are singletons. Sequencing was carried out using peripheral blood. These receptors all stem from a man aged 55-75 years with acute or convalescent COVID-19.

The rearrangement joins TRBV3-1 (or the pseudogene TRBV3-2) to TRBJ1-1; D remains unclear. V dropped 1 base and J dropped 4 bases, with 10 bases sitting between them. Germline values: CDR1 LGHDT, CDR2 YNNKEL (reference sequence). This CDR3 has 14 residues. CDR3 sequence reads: CASSQGGFSTEAFF. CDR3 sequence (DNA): TGTGCCAGCAGCCAAGGAGGGTTTAGCACTGAAGCTTTCTTT.

The CDR3 DNA sequence: TGTGCCAGTAGTATTCTGGGGGCATTATCCACTCCATATGGCTACACCTTC. Translation gives CASSILGALSTPYGYTF. The gene calls are TRBV19 and TRBJ1-2; possible D gene TRBD1, 6 bases. CDR3 length: 17 amino acids. With 3 bases removed from V and 5 bases from J, the gap between germline ends came to 22 bases. Per germline, CDR1 LNHDA and CDR2 SQIVND (reference sequence).

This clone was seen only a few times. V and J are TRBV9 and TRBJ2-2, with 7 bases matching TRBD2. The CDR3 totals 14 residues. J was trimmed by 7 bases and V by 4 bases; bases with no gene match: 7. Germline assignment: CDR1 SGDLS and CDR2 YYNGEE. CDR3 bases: TGTGCCAGCAGCCCAAATCGGGGGGACGGGGAGCTGTTTTTT. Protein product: CASSPNRGDGELFF.

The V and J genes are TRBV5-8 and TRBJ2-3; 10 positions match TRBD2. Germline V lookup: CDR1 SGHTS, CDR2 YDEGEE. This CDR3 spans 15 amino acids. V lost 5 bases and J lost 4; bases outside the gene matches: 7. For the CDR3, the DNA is TGTGCCAGCAGACCGGGACTAGCGAGGGCAGATACGCAGTATTTT. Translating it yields CASRPGLARADTQYF.

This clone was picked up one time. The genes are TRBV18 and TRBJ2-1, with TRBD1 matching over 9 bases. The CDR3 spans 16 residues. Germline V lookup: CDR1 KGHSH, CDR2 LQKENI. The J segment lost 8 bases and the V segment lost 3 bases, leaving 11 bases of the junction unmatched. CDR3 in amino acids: CASSPSTGGSLYEQFF. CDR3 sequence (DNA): TGTGCCAGCTCACCGTCGACAGGGGGGAGTCTATATGAGCAGTTCTTC.

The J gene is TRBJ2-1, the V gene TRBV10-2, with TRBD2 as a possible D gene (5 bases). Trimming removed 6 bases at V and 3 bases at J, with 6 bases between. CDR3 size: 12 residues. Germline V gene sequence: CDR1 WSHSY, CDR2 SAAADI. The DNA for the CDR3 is TGCGCCAGCAGGGACTTCTACAATGAGCAGTTCTTC. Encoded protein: CASRDFYNEQFF.

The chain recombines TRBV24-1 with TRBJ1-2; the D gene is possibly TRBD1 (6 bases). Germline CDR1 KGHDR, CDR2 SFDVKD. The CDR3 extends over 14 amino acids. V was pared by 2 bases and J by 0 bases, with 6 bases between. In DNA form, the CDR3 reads TGTGCCACCAGTGATTCAGGGGCTAACTATGGCTACACCTTC. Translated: CATSDSGANYGYTF.

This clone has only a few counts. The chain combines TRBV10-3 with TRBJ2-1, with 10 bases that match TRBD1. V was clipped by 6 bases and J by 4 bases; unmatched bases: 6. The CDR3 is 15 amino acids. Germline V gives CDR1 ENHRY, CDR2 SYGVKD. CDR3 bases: TGTGCCATCAGCTCGGGACAGGGGCAGTACAATGAGCAGTTCTTC. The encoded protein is CAISSGQGQYNEQFF.

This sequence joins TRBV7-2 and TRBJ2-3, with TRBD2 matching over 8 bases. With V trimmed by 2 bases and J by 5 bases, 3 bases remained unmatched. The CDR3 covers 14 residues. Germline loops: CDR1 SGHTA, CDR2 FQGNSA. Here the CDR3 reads CASSLSAGGDTQYF. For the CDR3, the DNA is TGTGCCAGCAGCTTAAGCGCGGGAGGAGATACGCAGTATTTT.

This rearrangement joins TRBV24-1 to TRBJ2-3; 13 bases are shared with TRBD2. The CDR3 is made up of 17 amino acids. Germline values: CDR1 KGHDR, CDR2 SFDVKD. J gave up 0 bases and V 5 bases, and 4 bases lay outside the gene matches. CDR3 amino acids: CATSGLAGGSSTDTQYF. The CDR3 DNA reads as TGTGCCACCAGTGGACTAGCGGGAGGATCGAGCACAGATACGCAGTATTTT.

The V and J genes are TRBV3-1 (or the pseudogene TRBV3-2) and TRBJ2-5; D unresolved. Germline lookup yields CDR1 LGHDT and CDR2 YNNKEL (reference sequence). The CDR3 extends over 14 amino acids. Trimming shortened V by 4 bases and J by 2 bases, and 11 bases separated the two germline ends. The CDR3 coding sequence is TGTGCCAGCAGCCGAACTAACGTTCAAGAGACCCAGTACTTC. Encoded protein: CASSRTNVQETQYF.

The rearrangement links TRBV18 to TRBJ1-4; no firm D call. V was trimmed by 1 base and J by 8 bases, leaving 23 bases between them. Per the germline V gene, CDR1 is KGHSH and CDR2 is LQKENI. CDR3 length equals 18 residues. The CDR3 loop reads CASSPQFRRQEPREKLFF. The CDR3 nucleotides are TGTGCCAGCTCACCACAGTTCAGGCGTCAGGAACCTCGGGAAAAACTGTTTTTT.

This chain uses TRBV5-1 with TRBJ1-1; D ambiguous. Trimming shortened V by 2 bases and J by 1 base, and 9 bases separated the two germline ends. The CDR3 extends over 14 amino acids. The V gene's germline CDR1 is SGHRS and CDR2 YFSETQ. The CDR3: CASSFQLGNTEAFF. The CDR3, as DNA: TGCGCCAGCAGCTTCCAGCTAGGGAACACTGAAGCTTTCTTT.

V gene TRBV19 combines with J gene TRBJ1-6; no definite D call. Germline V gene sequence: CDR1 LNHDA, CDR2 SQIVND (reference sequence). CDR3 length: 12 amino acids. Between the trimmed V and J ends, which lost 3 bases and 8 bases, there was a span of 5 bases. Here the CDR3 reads CASSIVDSPLHF. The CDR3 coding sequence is TGTGCCAGTAGTATCGTCGATTCACCCCTCCACTTT. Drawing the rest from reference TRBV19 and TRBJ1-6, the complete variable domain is DGGITQSPKYLFRKEGQNVTLSCEQNLNHDAMYWYRQDPGQGLRLIYYSQIVNDFQKGDIAEGYSVSREKKESFPLTVTSAQKNPTAFYLCASSIVDSPLHFGNGTRLTVT.

CDR3 residues: CASSRDRLSGNTIYF. In DNA form, the CDR3 reads TGTGCCAGCAGTAGGGACAGACTCTCTGGAAACACCATATATTTT. The chain joins TRBV3-1 (or the pseudogene TRBV3-2) to TRBJ1-3, with 7 bases aligning to TRBD1. Trimming removed 6 bases from V and 0 bases from J; junction bases left unmatched: 5. Germline lookup yields CDR1 LGHDT and CDR2 YNNKEL (reference sequence). The CDR3 has 15 amino acids.

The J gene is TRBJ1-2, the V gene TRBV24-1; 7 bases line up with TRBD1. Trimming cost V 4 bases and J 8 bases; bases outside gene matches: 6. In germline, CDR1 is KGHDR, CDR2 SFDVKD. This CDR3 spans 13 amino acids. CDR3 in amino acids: CATSEGGSRGYTF. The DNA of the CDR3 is TGTGCCACCAGTGAAGGGGGCTCGAGAGGCTACACCTTC.

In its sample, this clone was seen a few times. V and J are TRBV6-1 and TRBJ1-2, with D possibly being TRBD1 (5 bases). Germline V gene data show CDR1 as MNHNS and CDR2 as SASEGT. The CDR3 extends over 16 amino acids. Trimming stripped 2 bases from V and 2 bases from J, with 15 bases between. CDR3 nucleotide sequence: TGTGCCAGCAGTGAACACCAGGGCGTCGGGAACTATGGCTACACCTTC. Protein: CASSEHQGVGNYGYTF.

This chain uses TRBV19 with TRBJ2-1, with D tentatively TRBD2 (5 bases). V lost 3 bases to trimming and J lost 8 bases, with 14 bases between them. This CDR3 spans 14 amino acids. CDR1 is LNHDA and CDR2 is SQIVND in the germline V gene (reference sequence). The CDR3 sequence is CASSMSFSAHEQFF. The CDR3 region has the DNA TGTGCCAGTAGTATGAGCTTTAGCGCCCATGAGCAGTTCTTC.

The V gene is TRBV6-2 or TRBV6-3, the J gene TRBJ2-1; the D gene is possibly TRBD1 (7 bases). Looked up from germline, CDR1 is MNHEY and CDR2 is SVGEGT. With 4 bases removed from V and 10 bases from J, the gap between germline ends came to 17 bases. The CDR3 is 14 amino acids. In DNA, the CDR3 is TGTGCCAGCAGTTTCACAGGGGCGGGAAGCGAGCAGTTCTTC. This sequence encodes CASSFTGAGSEQFF.

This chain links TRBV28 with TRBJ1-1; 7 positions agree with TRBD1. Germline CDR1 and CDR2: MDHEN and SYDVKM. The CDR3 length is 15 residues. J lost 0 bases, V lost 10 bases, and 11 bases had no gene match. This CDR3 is CATGLPGQLNTEAFF. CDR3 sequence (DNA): TGTGCCACCGGATTACCGGGACAGCTGAACACTGAAGCTTTCTTT.

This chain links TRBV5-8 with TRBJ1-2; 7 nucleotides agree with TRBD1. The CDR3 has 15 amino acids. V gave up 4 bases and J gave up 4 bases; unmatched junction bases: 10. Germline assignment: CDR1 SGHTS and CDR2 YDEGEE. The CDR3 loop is CASSPIQGVVYGYTF. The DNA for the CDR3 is TGTGCCAGCAGCCCAATTCAGGGGGTGGTCTATGGCTACACCTTC.

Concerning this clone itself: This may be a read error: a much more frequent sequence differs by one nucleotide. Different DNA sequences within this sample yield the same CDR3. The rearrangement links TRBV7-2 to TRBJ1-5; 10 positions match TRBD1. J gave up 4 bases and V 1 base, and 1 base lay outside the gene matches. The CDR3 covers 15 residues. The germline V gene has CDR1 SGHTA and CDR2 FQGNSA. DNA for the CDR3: TGTGCCAGCAGCTTAGGGACAGGGGGTAATCAGCCCCAGCATTTT. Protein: CASSLGTGGNQPQHF.

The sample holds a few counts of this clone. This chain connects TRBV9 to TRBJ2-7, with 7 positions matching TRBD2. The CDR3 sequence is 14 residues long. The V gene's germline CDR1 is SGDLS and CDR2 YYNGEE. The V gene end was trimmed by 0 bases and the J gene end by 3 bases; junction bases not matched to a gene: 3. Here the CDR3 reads CASSVGGLVYEQYF. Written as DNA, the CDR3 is TGTGCCAGCAGCGTAGGAGGACTAGTCTACGAGCAGTACTTC.

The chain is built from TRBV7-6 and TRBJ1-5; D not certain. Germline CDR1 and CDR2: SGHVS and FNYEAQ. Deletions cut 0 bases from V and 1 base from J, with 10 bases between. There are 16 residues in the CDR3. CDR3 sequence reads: CASSLAPPGSNQPQHF. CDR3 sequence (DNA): TGTGCCAGCAGCTTAGCTCCCCCGGGGAGCAATCAGCCCCAGCATTTT.

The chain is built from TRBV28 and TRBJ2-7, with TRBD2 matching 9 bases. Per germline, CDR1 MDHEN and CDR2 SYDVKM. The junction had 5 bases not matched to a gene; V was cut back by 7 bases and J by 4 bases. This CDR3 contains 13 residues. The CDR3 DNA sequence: TGTGCCAGCACATTAGCGGGAGCGTACGAGCAGTACTTC. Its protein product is CASTLAGAYEQYF.

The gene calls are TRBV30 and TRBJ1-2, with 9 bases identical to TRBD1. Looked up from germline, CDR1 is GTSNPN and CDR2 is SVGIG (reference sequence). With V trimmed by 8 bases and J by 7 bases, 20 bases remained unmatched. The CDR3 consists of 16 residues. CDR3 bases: TGTGCCGAGTCCGCGGGACAGGGATGGGGCATGCTTGGCTACACCTTC. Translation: CAESAGQGWGMLGYTF.

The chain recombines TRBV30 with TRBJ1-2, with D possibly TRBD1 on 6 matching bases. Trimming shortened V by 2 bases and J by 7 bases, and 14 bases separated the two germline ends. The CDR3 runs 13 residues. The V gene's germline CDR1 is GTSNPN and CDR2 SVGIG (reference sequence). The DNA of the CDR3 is TGTGCCTGGAGTTCTCAGGGGTCGGGTGGCTACACCTTC. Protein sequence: CAWSSQGSGGYTF.

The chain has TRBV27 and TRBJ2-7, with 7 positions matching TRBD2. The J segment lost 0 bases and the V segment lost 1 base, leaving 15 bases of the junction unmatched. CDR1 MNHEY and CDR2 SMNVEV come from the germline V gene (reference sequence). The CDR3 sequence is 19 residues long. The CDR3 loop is CASSLCEAGDSPRSYEQYF. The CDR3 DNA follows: TGTGCCAGCAGTTTATGTGAGGCGGGAGATTCCCCCCGCTCCTACGAGCAGTACTTC.

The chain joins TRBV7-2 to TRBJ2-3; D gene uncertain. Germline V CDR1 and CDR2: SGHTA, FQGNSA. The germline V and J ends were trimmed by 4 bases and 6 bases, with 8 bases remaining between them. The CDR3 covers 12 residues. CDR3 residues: CASSSEMDTQYF. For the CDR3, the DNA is TGTGCCAGCAGCTCGGAGATGGATACGCAGTATTTT.

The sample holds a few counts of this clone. In DNA form, the CDR3 reads TGTGCCAGCAGCCAAGTGGCAGCGGGAGACGATACGCAGTATTTT. Translating gives CASSQVAAGDDTQYF. The chain uses TRBV4-2 and TRBJ2-3, with TRBD2 matching 8 bases. The CDR3 sequence is 15 residues long. J gave up 6 bases and V 1 base, and 6 bases lay outside the gene matches. Germline assignment: CDR1 LGHNA and CDR2 YNFKEQ.